This entry describes one T cell receptor beta chain. The antigen is unknown. V was pared by 5 bases and J by 5 bases, with 15 bases of the junction left unmatched. Germline CDR1 and CDR2: SGHVS and FNYEAQ. The CDR3 is 16 amino acids. This sample stems from a study of beta chain features in type 1 diabetes. Study-wide findings and caveats: Moderate but significant shortening of TCRB CDR3s was recorded in all four CD4+ subsets from Type 1 diabetes patients. Insertions at VDJ junctions were less frequent in type 1 diabetes patients. These patients also deleted more nucleotides at the same junctions.

Sequencing targeted expressed TCRB transcripts, as all isolated RNA had been reverse transcribed. Profiled with immunoSEQ multiplex PCR; TCRdb holds only in-frame clones, not every one. The repertoire includes about 270,000 clones, 14% of them detected once, and 0.017% sits in the top ten. Populations isolated by sorting all had purity greater than 98%. The chain uses TRBV7-6 and TRBJ2-7, with TRBD1 matching over 7 bases. The origin of this receptor is a man aged 30 to 39 with type 1 diabetes. Sequencing used naive CD4+ T cells from blood. The CDR3 loop is CASSLNPKGTADEQYF. The CDR3 coding sequence is TGTGCCAGCAGCCTAAATCCGAAAGGGACAGCTGACGAGCAGTACTTC.